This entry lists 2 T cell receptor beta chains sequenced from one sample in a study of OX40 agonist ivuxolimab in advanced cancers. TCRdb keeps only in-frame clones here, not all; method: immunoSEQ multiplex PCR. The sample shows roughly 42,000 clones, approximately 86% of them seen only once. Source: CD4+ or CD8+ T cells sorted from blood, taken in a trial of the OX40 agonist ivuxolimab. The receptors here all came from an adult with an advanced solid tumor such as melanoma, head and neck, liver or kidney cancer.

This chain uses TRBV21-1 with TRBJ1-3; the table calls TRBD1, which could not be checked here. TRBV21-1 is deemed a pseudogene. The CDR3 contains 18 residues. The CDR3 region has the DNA TGTGCCAGCAGCAAGTCTTTAGGCGGGACAGGGGCTGGAAACACCATATATTTT. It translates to CASSKSLGGTGAGNTIYF.

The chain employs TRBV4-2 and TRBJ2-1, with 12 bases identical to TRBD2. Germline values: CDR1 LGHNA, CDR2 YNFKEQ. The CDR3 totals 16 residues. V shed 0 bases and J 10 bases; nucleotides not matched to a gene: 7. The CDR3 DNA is TGTGCCAGCAGCCAAGATTTGCTAGCGGGGGGGATAGAGCAGTTCTTC. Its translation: CASSQDLLAGGIEQFF.